Listed here are 6 T cell receptor beta chains from one sample, sequenced in a study of cytomegalovirus exposure and HLA in healthy donors. PCR used 60 Vbeta primers and 13 Jbeta primers. Produced via immunoSEQ multiplex PCR; TCRdb's table is partial and in-frame only. The sample includes around 170,000 clones, about four fifths of them seen just once. The source material was PBMCs. The receptors were sampled from a woman between 45 and 65 years old in good health and CMV-seropositive.

Ten or more counts support this clone. Its ends do not fully match the called genes, so a read error is possible. The chain carries TRBV7-7 and TRBJ2-7, with D possibly TRBD1 on 5 matching bases. CDR1 is SSHAT and CDR2 is FNYEAQ in the germline V gene (reference sequence). CDR3 size: 13 residues. This CDR3 is CASSLFQGYEQYF. The CDR3 bases are TGTGCTAGCAGCTTATTTCAGGGCTACGAGCAGTACTTC.

The chain combines TRBV7-6 with TRBJ2-1, with TRBD2 identical over 11 bases. Germline lookup yields CDR1 SGHVS and CDR2 FNYEAQ. The CDR3 has 16 residues. Unmatched junction bases numbered 6, after V lost 5 bases and J lost 3 bases. The CDR3 region has the DNA TGTGCCAGCAGCAAGGGGACTAGCGGATACTACAATGAGCAGTTCTTC. This codes for CASSKGTSGYYNEQFF.

Worth noting for this clone: One end of the junction varies from germline; a read error may be responsible. This chain joins TRBV15 and TRBJ1-2; unclear D gene. CDR1 and CDR2 (germline): LNHNV, YYDKDF (reference sequence). The CDR3 covers 13 residues. The CDR3 region is CVTSFLSNYGYTF. CDR3 in DNA: TGTGTCACCAGCTTTCTGAGTAACTATGGCTACACCTTC.

In its sample, this clone was seen once. One end of the junction is discordant with germline, which a read error may explain. This chain joins TRBV6-1 and TRBJ1-6; D remains ambiguous. Germline V gives CDR1 MNHNS, CDR2 SASEGT. This CDR3 contains 18 residues. In DNA, the CDR3 is TGTGCCAGCAGCGAAGGCGGGATTTCTACCTCCTATAATTCACCCCTCCACTTT. Encoded protein: CASSEGGISTSYNSPLHF.

The J gene is TRBJ2-3, the V gene TRBV7-9; D is uncertain. Trimming stripped 1 base from V and 4 bases from J, with 6 bases between. CDR3 length: 13 residues. From germline, CDR1 is SEHNR and CDR2 FQNEAQ (reference sequence). CDR3 sequence reads: CASSLVAPDTQYF. CDR3 DNA: TGTGCCAGCAGCTTAGTTGCGCCAGATACGCAGTATTTT.

The chain carries TRBV4-3 and TRBJ1-2; 8 bases align to TRBD1. The CDR3 consists of 14 residues. Germline V gene sequence: CDR1 LGHNA, CDR2 YSLEER. Trimming at V came to 0 bases and at J to 8 bases, leaving 5 bases not matched to a gene. The CDR3 spells CASSQDDRGSGYTF. The DNA for the CDR3 is TGCGCCAGCAGCCAAGATGACAGGGGTAGCGGCTACACCTTC.